Listed here are 25 T cell receptor beta chains from one sample, sequenced in a study of blood T cells in healthy people across ages. The second PCR ran about 6 to 12 cycles with a sample-barcoded 5' primer and J-beta primers. MiXCR, run by TCRdb on the 5' RACE reads, gives a single entry per CDR3 protein. The data contain over 1,500,000 distinct CDR3 sequences, 35% to 50% of them seen just once; the ten biggest clones take up 23%. The sequenced sample consisted of blood. The receptors originated from a human donor in good health.

V usage is TRBV28 and J usage is TRBJ1-5; D unresolved. With 1 base removed from V and 7 bases from J, the gap between germline ends came to 11 bases. Germline CDR1 MDHEN, CDR2 SYDVKM. CDR3 length equals 14 residues. CDR3 coding DNA: TGTGCCAGCAGTTTATTTGGCAGAACGCAGCCCCAGCATTTT. This encodes CASSLFGRTQPQHF.

The chain employs TRBV20-1 and TRBJ2-4, with D possibly matching TRBD1 (5 bases). Judging by the DNA end, TRBJ2-7 fits better; the J call may be wrong. The CDR3 is 13 amino acids. CDR1 and CDR2 (germline): DFQATT, SNEGSKA (reference sequence). The CDR3 spells CSARGRQGYEQYF. As DNA, the CDR3 is TGCAGTGCTAGAGGGCGTCAGGGCTACGAGCAGTACTTC.

This clonotype was recorded at least ten times. The chain couples TRBV12-3 or TRBV12-4 to TRBJ2-7, with D unclear. The germline V and J ends were trimmed by 6 bases and 5 bases, with 17 bases remaining between them. The CDR3 extends over 14 amino acids. The chain's CDR3 is CASSPVTPFDEQYF. The CDR3 bases are TGTGCCAGCAGCCCGGTAACCCCATTCGACGAGCAGTACTTC.

This chain joins TRBV7-3 and TRBJ2-1; TRBD1 matches at 7 bases. TRBJ2-7 matches the DNA end more closely, so the J call is doubtful. CDR3 length: 15 residues. The germline CDR1 and CDR2 sequences are SGHTA and FQGTGA. CDR3 sequence: CASSPQRGPYNEQYF. The CDR3 DNA is TGTGCCAGCAGCCCCCAGAGGGGGCCCTACAATGAGCAGTACTTC.

The chain employs TRBV28 and TRBJ2-3, with D possibly called TRBD1 or TRBD2 (6 bases each). Germline CDR1 is MDHEN and CDR2 is SYDVKM. V was trimmed by 4 bases and J by 5 bases, leaving 19 bases between them. The CDR3 length is 16 residues. The CDR3 here is CASSSPGGGAIDTQYF. The CDR3 coding sequence is TGTGCCAGCAGTTCTCCCGGGGGCGGGGCTATAGATACGCAGTATTTT.

This sequence joins TRBV4-3 and TRBJ1-2, with D perhaps matching TRBD1 (6 bases). This CDR3 comprises 15 residues. Germline values: CDR1 LGHNA, CDR2 YSLEER. The V end lost 1 base, the J end lost 3 bases, and 12 bases lay between the germline ends. This CDR3 is CASSQGETGYYGYTF. CDR3 DNA: TGCGCCAGCAGCCAAGGAGAGACAGGCTACTATGGCTACACCTTC.

This clonotype was counted many times. The genes are TRBV15 and TRBJ1-6; 9 nucleotides match TRBD1. Per germline, CDR1 LNHNV and CDR2 YYDKDF (reference sequence). The CDR3 length is 15 residues. J lost 5 bases, V lost 4 bases, and 3 bases had no gene match. CDR3 sequence: CATSTGTGNNSPLHF. CDR3 bases: TGTGCCACCAGCACCGGGACAGGGAATAATTCACCCCTCCACTTT.

This clonotype was seen a few times. V gene TRBV5-1 combines with J gene TRBJ1-2; D unclear. Trimming removed 0 bases from V and 5 bases from J, with 17 bases in between. The CDR3 has 16 amino acids. Looked up from germline, CDR1 is SGHRS and CDR2 is YFSETQ. CDR3 DNA sequence: TGCGCCAGCAGCTTGGCCGCTACTTCAGTTTCTTATGGCTACACCTTC. It specifies CASSLAATSVSYGYTF.

This clonotype appeared many times. Compared with germline, one end of the junction differs, possibly owing to a read error. This rearrangement joins TRBV7-2 to TRBJ2-3; 10 nucleotides agree with TRBD2. This CDR3 is built from 15 residues. From germline, CDR1 is SGHTA and CDR2 FQGNSA. The CDR3 loop reads CASSLGLAGADTQYF. In DNA, the CDR3 is TGCGCCAGCAGCTTGGGGCTAGCGGGGGCAGATACGCAGTATTTT.

This clonotype was detected only a few times. The V call is TRBV20-1, the J call TRBJ2-1, with 8 bases fitting TRBD1. Germline-derived CDR1 and CDR2 are DFQATT and SNEGSKA (reference sequence). Germline trimming cut 4 bases from V and 8 bases from J; bases unmatched to any gene: 4. There are 12 residues in the CDR3. The CDR3 DNA reads as TGCAGTGCTAACAGGGGGTTAGATGAGCAGTTCTTC. It yields the protein CSANRGLDEQFF.

This chain connects TRBV10-3 to TRBJ1-1; D not certain. In germline, CDR1 is ENHRY, CDR2 SYGVKD. V gave up 3 bases and J gave up 3 bases, with 14 bases separating them. The CDR3 contains 15 residues. The CDR3 loop reads CAISEMAGGDTEAFF. CDR3 DNA sequence: TGTGCCATCAGTGAAATGGCGGGTGGAGACACTGAAGCTTTCTTT.

The chain carries TRBV27 and TRBJ1-2; possibly TRBD1 for D (5 bases). This CDR3 comprises 14 residues. V was trimmed by 0 bases and J by 4 bases, leaving 9 bases between them. CDR1 and CDR2 from the germline V gene are MNHEY and SMNVEV (reference sequence). The CDR3 reads CASSLSLGAYGYTF. The CDR3 bases are TGTGCCAGCAGTTTATCACTAGGGGCCTATGGCTACACCTTC.

This chain uses TRBV12-3 or TRBV12-4 with TRBJ1-2; D is undetermined. The CDR3 is 14 amino acids. V gave up 1 base and J gave up 4 bases, with 10 bases separating them. The CDR3 DNA reads TGTGCCAGCAGTTTAGGCCGACCTGTCTATGGCTACACCTTC. This translates into CASSLGRPVYGYTF.

This rearrangement joins TRBV7-2 to TRBJ1-5; no clear D gene. The V and J ends lost 1 base and 7 bases respectively, with 8 bases between them. The CDR3 is 13 amino acids. The germline gives CDR1 SGHTA, CDR2 FQGNSA. The CDR3 bases are TGTGCCAGCAGCTTAGAATTTAAACAGCCCCAGCATTTT. Translated, it gives CASSLEFKQPQHF.

The chain employs TRBV7-2 and TRBJ2-4, with D perhaps matching TRBD2 (8 bases). CDR1 and CDR2 from the germline V gene are SGHTA and FQGNSA. CDR3 length: 15 residues. V shed 3 bases and J shed 7 bases, with 16 bases lying between them. The CDR3 reads CASSLQGGGGNIQYF. The CDR3 DNA is TGTGCCAGCAGCTTGCAGGGGGGCGGGGGGAACATTCAGTACTTC.

For the CDR3, the DNA is TGCGCCAGCAGCCCCCTTGGGGGGGGTCAATCAGATACGCAGTATTTT. This encodes CASSPLGGGQSDTQYF. The rearrangement uses TRBV4-1 and TRBJ2-3; TRBD2 matches 7 bases. CDR1 MGHRA and CDR2 YSYEKL come from the germline V gene. The CDR3 length is 16 residues. After removal of 4 bases from V and 4 bases from J, the junction contained 11 bases not matched to a gene.

The chain is built from TRBV12-3 or TRBV12-4 and TRBJ2-2; the D call may be TRBD1 or TRBD2 (5 bases each). The length of the CDR3 is 13 residues. V lost 8 bases to trimming and J lost 6 bases, with 13 bases between them. This chain's CDR3 is CASETGRAGELFF. The CDR3 DNA follows: TGTGCCAGCGAGACGGGGCGGGCCGGGGAGCTGTTTTTT.

This chain connects TRBV7-9 to TRBJ1-4; unclear D gene. Germline V gene data show CDR1 as SEHNR and CDR2 as FQNEAQ (reference sequence). The ends were cut back, 5 bases at V and 8 bases at J, with 18 bases in the middle. CDR3 length: 15 amino acids. The CDR3 coding sequence is TGTGCCAGCAGCCCCAGGACGGCCGGTCGGGAAAAACTGTTTTTT. It is translated as CASSPRTAGREKLFF.

The chain recombines TRBV20-1 with TRBJ2-6; 9 bases agree with TRBD2. V lost 1 base and J lost 0; bases outside the gene matches: 4. The CDR3 loop spans 17 amino acids. Germline lookup yields CDR1 DFQATT and CDR2 SNEGSKA (reference sequence). The chain's CDR3 is CSARVAGVLSGANVLTF. The CDR3 DNA is TGCAGTGCTAGAGTAGCGGGGGTGCTCTCTGGGGCCAACGTCCTGACTTTC.

This clonotype was recorded many times. J is TRBJ1-1 and V is TRBV20-1; D gene ambiguous. Trimming took off 7 bases at V and 2 bases at J, with 11 bases between the two ends. This CDR3 has 12 residues. The germline V gene has CDR1 DFQATT and CDR2 SNEGSKA (reference sequence). CDR3 nucleotide sequence: TGCAGTGTCGAACCGAGAAACACTGAAGCTTTCTTT. Residues: CSVEPRNTEAFF.

V is TRBV5-6 and J is TRBJ1-1; 7 bases are shared with TRBD1. After removal of 4 bases from V and 1 base from J, the junction contained 10 bases not matched to a gene. CDR1 and CDR2 (germline): SGHDT, YYEEEE. The CDR3 loop spans 16 amino acids. This CDR3 is CASSPQWDSRNTEAFF. The CDR3 coding sequence is TGTGCCAGCAGCCCTCAATGGGACAGTAGGAACACTGAAGCTTTCTTT.

This chain links TRBV7-9 with TRBJ2-1; D not certain. The germline gives CDR1 SEHNR, CDR2 FQNEAQ (reference sequence). Trimming left V 3 bases short and J 0 bases short, with 9 bases between. CDR3 length: 15 amino acids. DNA for the CDR3: TGTGCCAGCAGCTTCGGACGGAACTCCTACAATGAGCAGTTCTTC. This gives the protein CASSFGRNSYNEQFF. Filled out from reference TRBV7-9 and TRBJ2-1, the complete variable domain reads DTGVSQNPRHKITKRGQNVTFRCDPISEHNRLYWYRQTLGQGPEFLTYFQNEAQLEKSRLLSDRFSAERPKGSFSTLEIQRTEQGDSAMYLCASSFGRNSYNEQFFGPGTRLTVL.

This chain connects TRBV7-9 to TRBJ2-1, with 7 bases aligning to TRBD2. CDR3 length: 14 residues. V lost 4 bases to trimming and J lost 5 bases; unmatched junction nucleotides: 5. CDR1 and CDR2 from the germline V gene are SEHNR and FQNEAQ (reference sequence). CDR3 in amino acids: CASSWGGLNNEQFF. In nucleotides, the CDR3 is TGTGCCAGCAGCTGGGGAGGGCTTAACAATGAGCAGTTCTTC.

This clonotype occurred once. The chain has TRBV6-5 and TRBJ1-2; TRBD1 agrees at 7 bases. The V gene's germline CDR1 is MNHEY and CDR2 SVGAGI. Trimming removed 5 bases from V and 2 bases from J; junction bases left unmatched: 8. This CDR3 region has 15 residues. CDR3 in amino acids: CASSLGQVANYGYTF. CDR3 DNA sequence: TGTGCCAGCAGTCTCGGACAGGTTGCGAACTATGGCTACACCTTC.

Here the CDR3 reads CASRREVGANVLTF. The DNA of the CDR3 is TGCGCCAGTCGGAGGGAGGTTGGGGCCAACGTCCTGACTTTC. The V gene is TRBV5-1, the J gene TRBJ2-6, with a tentative D call TRBD2 (6 bases). The CDR3 covers 14 residues. V was cut by 8 bases and J by 3 bases, with 12 bases left in between. CDR1 is SGHRS, CDR2 YFSETQ, per germline.